Listed below are T cell receptor beta chains from one sample, sequenced in a study of T cell changes during pregnancy in multiple sclerosis. Assay: immunoSEQ multiplex PCR; the TCRdb copy retains only in-frame clones and omits some. The sample has 25,000 to 35,000 clones, around nine tenths seen once. Here the sequenced sample was CD8+ T cells from peripheral blood mononuclear cells, taken in the first trimester of pregnancy. These receptors were taken from a female donor with multiple sclerosis, enrolled in a pregnancy study. Each CDR3 is given with its conserved first and last residue. The D gene is left open where the match is weak. The listing skips clone size in some rows; elsewhere it reads once, few, many or a size class.

CDR3 | DNA | V | D | J | size
CASSNMGLAGVDTQYF | TGTGCCAGCAGTAACATGGGACTAGCGGGAGTAGATACGCAGTATTTT | TRBV27 | TRBD2 | TRBJ2-3 | NA
CASSYSGEAYNEQFF | TGTGCCAGCAGCTATAGCGGAGAAGCCTACAATGAGCAGTTCTTC | TRBV7-8 | NA | TRBJ2-1 | NA
CASSEGGATEAFF | TGTGCCAGCAGCGAAGGGGGGGCCACTGAAGCTTTCTTT | TRBV9 | NA | TRBJ1-1 | NA
CASSSLTGDYGYTF | TGTGCCAGCAGTTCCTTAACAGGGGACTATGGCTACACCTTC | TRBV27 | TRBD1 | TRBJ1-2 | NA
CASSLARDEQFF | TGCGCCAGCAGCTTGGCTCGGGATGAGCAGTTCTTC | TRBV5-1 | NA | TRBJ2-1 | NA
CASSDYSANNEQFF | TGCGCCAGCAGCGATTATAGCGCAAACAATGAGCAGTTCTTC | TRBV4-1 | NA | TRBJ2-1 | NA
CASSYMTGYGYTF | TGTGCCAGCAGCTATATGACAGGGTATGGCTACACCTTC | TRBV7-3 | TRBD1 | TRBJ1-2 | few
CASSQQGISYEQYF | TGTGCCAGCAGCCAACAGGGGATCTCCTACGAGCAGTACTTC | TRBV7-9 | TRBD1 | TRBJ2-7 | NA
CAWNPHREWDYEQYF | TGTGCCTGGAATCCCCACAGGGAGTGGGACTACGAGCAGTACTTC | TRBV30 | NA | TRBJ2-7 | NA
CASHPTSGSESEQYF | TGTGCCAGCCACCCCACTAGCGGGAGTGAAAGCGAGCAGTACTTC | TRBV11-2 | TRBD2 | TRBJ2-7 | NA
CASSLSGEPRTGITGELFF | TGCGCCAGCAGCTTGTCGGGGGAACCCCGGACAGGAATCACCGGGGAGCTGTTTTTT | TRBV5-1 | NA | TRBJ2-2 | once